This T cell receptor (beta chain) was observed in a study of human T cells and chemical hapten exposure. Across the study: TCR yields differed between samples (mainly from small differences in pooled library volume).

This clonotype was seen only a few times. Its antigen is not identified. The study used a library that attached unique molecular identifiers to individual cDNA molecules. Original analysis: The number of TCRs in each sample had a median of about 96,000 and spanned 23,224 to 690,600. TCRdb ran MiXCR on the reads and lists one entry per CDR3 protein. The V and J calls and clone size are TCRdb's, not the authors'. The sample has 100,000 to 150,000 distinct CDR3 sequences, around 9% seen once. Study results and caveats: No alteration of TCRs above 1 in 1000 frequency was seen with DPC sensitization.

The authors extracted total RNA from unfractionated whole blood. Germline lookup yields CDR1 MNHEY and CDR2 SMNVEV (reference sequence). V lost 2 bases, J lost 0 bases, and 8 bases stayed unmatched. The CDR3 extends over 19 amino acids. The rearrangement joins TRBV27 to TRBJ2-6, with TRBD2 matching over 9 bases. The source of this sequence is a human donor in good health. Some clones in this sample may be carry-over from other donors' samples. The material sequenced was whole blood. CDR3 coding DNA: TGTGCCAGCAGTTTAGGGACTAGCTGGATGATCTCTGGGGCCAACGTCCTGACTTTC. Encoded protein: CASSLGTSWMISGANVLTF.